Below are 8 T cell receptor beta chains sequenced from a single sample in a study of blood T cell repertoires in COVID-19. The repertoire was sequenced with immunoSEQ multiplex PCR; TCRdb's copy has only in-frame clones and lacks some. The sample records 140,000 to 150,000 clones, approximately 73% being singletons. The sequencing sample was made of peripheral blood. The source of these receptors is a man in his sixties with acute or convalescent COVID-19.

The chain employs TRBV3-1 (or the pseudogene TRBV3-2) and TRBJ2-5; 8 bases are shared with TRBD2. Germline lookup yields CDR1 LGHDT and CDR2 YNNKEL (reference sequence). J lost 7 bases, V lost 0 bases, and 10 bases had no gene match. The CDR3 spans 16 residues. The CDR3 loop is CASSQETGGPRGTQYF. For the CDR3, the DNA is TGTGCCAGCAGCCAAGAGACGGGAGGGCCCCGGGGGACCCAGTACTTC.

The chain is built from TRBV6-1 and TRBJ2-7; 7 bases match TRBD1. CDR3 size: 15 residues. In germline, CDR1 is MNHNS, CDR2 SASEGT. The J segment lost 0 bases and the V segment lost 1 base, leaving 3 bases of the junction unmatched. The CDR3 here is CASSEGRGSSYEQYF. The CDR3 nucleotides are TGTGCCAGCAGTGAAGGCAGGGGGAGCTCCTACGAGCAGTACTTC.

The chain employs TRBV27 and TRBJ2-3, with TRBD2 as a possible D gene (6 bases). V dropped 4 bases and J dropped 4 bases, with 12 bases sitting between them. The CDR3 length is 14 residues. Germline CDR1 and CDR2: MNHEY and SMNVEV (reference sequence). The CDR3 here is CASSSLARADTQYF. Written as DNA, the CDR3 is TGTGCCAGCAGTTCTCTAGCGAGGGCAGATACGCAGTATTTT.

The chain has TRBV4-1 and TRBJ2-1; maybe TRBD2 (6 bases). The CDR3 runs 17 residues. Germline-derived CDR1 and CDR2 are MGHRA and YSYEKL. V dropped 1 base and J dropped 5 bases, with 18 bases sitting between them. The CDR3 bases are TGCGCCAGCAGCCAAGCTAGCGATCCAAGGTTCGACAATGAGCAGTTCTTC. Its protein is CASSQASDPRFDNEQFF.

This clone showed up just once. The chain employs TRBV5-4 and TRBJ2-5; 7 bases line up with TRBD2. The CDR3 is 17 amino acids. J lost 0 bases, V lost 0 bases, and 8 bases had no gene match. Per the germline V gene, CDR1 is SGHNT and CDR2 is YYREEE (reference sequence). The CDR3 loop reads CASSLDGPAGHQETQYF. The CDR3 DNA sequence: TGTGCCAGCAGCTTGGACGGCCCAGCGGGGCACCAAGAGACCCAGTACTTC.

This chain's CDR3 is CASSVSPGAYNEQFF. CDR3 coding DNA: TGTGCCAGCAGCGTATCCCCGGGGGCCTACAATGAGCAGTTCTTC. The rearrangement joins TRBV9 to TRBJ2-1; a weak D match, TRBD2 (6 bases). This CDR3 contains 15 residues. Looked up from germline, CDR1 is SGDLS and CDR2 is YYNGEE. Trimming shortened V by 1 base and J by 2 bases, and 10 bases separated the two germline ends.

The rearrangement links TRBV30 to TRBJ2-5; D ambiguous. Trimming left V 3 bases short and J 4 bases short, with 12 bases between. There are 13 residues in the CDR3. Germline loops: CDR1 GTSNPN, CDR2 SVGIG (reference sequence). The CDR3 is CAWSQQIGETQYF. CDR3 DNA sequence: TGTGCCTGGAGCCAACAGATTGGAGAGACCCAGTACTTC. The variable domain in full, with the rest retrieved from reference TRBV30 and TRBJ2-5, is SQTIHQWPATLVQPVGSPLSLECTVEGTSNPNLYWYRQAAGRGLQLLFYSVGIGQISSEVPQNLSASRPQDRQFILSSKKLLLSDSGFYLCAWSQQIGETQYFGPGTRLLVL.

The gene calls are TRBV3-1 (or the pseudogene TRBV3-2) and TRBJ2-7; 11 nucleotides match TRBD2. Per germline, CDR1 LGHDT and CDR2 YNNKEL (reference sequence). CDR3 length: 15 residues. J was trimmed by 3 bases and V by 4 bases; bases with no gene match: 5. CDR3 sequence: CASSLGTSGRYEQYF. The CDR3 coding sequence is TGTGCCAGCAGCCTCGGGACTAGCGGTCGCTACGAGCAGTACTTC.